The entry below gives a single TCR beta chain sequence along with its context. The sample belongs to a study of blood T cell repertoires in COVID-19. Across the whole study: The origin of the acute and convalescent COVID-19 samples was the United States, Italy and Spain. T cells, B-cell-depleted T cells, or PBMCs supplied cDNA or gDNA.

Authors' analysis steps: Reference gene primer amplification yielded estimated nucleated cell counts. Data came from immunoSEQ multiplex PCR; TCRdb stores just in-frame clones and leaves some out. The V and J calls and clone size are taken from that table; D and trimming were inferred from the DNA. The sample lists about 140,000 clones; 60% to 80% were seen once. Germline lookup yields CDR1 MNHEY and CDR2 SVGAGI. The CDR3 is 15 residues long. The trim removed 6 bases at V and 9 bases at J, leaving 7 bases unmatched. Sequenced input: peripheral blood. The TCR originated in a woman aged 50 to 65 with active or convalescent COVID-19. The V call is TRBV6-5, the J call TRBJ2-1, with 14 bases matching TRBD2. The CDR3 is CASRRLAGGYGEQFF. CDR3 nucleotides: TGTGCCAGCAGGCGACTAGCGGGAGGGTACGGTGAGCAGTTCTTC.